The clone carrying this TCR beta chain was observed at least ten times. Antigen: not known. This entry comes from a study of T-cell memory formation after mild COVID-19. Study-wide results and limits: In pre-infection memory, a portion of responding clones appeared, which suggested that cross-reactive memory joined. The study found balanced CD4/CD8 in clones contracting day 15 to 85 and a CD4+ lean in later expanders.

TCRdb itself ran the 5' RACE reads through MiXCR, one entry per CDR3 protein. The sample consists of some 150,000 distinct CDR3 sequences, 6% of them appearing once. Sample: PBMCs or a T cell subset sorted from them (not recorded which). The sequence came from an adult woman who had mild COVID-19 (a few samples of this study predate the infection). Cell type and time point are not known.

The CDR3: CASSLGSVWTGQNEQFF. DNA of the CDR3: TGTGCCAGCAGCTTAGGAAGTGTCTGGACAGGGCAGAATGAGCAGTTCTTC. The chain carries TRBV11-2 and TRBJ2-1; 8 bases fit TRBD1. V gave up 1 base and J gave up 7 bases; unmatched junction bases: 12. The CDR3 loop spans 17 amino acids. Germline lookup yields CDR1 SGHAT and CDR2 FQNNGV.